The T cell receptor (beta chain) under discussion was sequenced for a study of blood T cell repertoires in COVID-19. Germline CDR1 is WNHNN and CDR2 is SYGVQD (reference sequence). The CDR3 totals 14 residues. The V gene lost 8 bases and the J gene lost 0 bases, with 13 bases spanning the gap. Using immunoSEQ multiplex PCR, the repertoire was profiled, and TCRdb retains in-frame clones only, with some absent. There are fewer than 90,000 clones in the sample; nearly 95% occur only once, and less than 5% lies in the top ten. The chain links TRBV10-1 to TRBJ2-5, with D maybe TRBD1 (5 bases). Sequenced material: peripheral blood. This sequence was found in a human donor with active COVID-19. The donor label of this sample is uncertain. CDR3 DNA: TGCGCCAGCGATGTAGGGGCGTACCAAGAGACCCAGTACTTC. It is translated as CASDVGAYQETQYF.